Below, 2 T cell receptor beta chains from the same sample are listed, as sequenced in a study of T cells in Graves' hyperthyroidism and ophthalmopathy. Amplification of TCR beta CDR3 regions was performed using RNA transcripts as template. RT-PCR in the first round (using the HTBI primer set) targeted the TCR CDR3. TCRdb reprocessed the multiplex PCR reads via MiXCR and lists one record per CDR3 protein. The table has roughly 560,000 distinct CDR3 sequences, roughly 15% seen once. The specimen sequenced was blood. Receptor source: a woman in her forties with Graves' ophthalmopathy.

The V call is TRBV7-6, the J call TRBJ2-2; D possibly uses TRBD1 or TRBD2 (5 bases each). This CDR3 comprises 16 residues. The germline CDR1 and CDR2 sequences are SGHVS and FNYEAQ. Trimming stripped 5 bases from V and 3 bases from J, with 16 bases between. The CDR3 bases are TGTGCCAGCAGCCTCCAAGCGGAAGGGGACACCGGGGAGCTGTTTTTT. Translation: CASSLQAEGDTGELFF.

This clonotype was counted at least ten times. The rearrangement links TRBV28 to TRBJ2-4, with 7 bases that match TRBD1. The junction had 8 bases not matched to a gene; V was cut back by 2 bases and J by 10 bases. This CDR3 is built from 14 residues. Germline loops: CDR1 MDHEN, CDR2 SYDVKM. The CDR3 bases are TGTGCCAGCAGTTTAACTAACAGGGGATTTATTCAGTACTTC. Amino acids: CASSLTNRGFIQYF.